This TCR beta chain was sequenced for a study of OX40 agonist ivuxolimab in advanced cancers. Study as a whole: It was permissible to have had prior anti-PD-1, anti-PD-L1 or anti-CTLA-4 therapy, and approximately 41% had some.

Sequencing was performed with immunoSEQ multiplex PCR; in TCRdb, only in-frame clones are kept and a portion is missing. Of more than 35,000 clones in the sample, less than 85% were seen once. Germline CDR1 GTSNPN, CDR2 SVGIG (reference sequence). The V segment lost 6 bases and the J segment 6 bases; nucleotides outside the gene matches: 12. The CDR3 sequence is 14 residues long. The sequences come from CD4+ or CD8+ T cells sorted from blood, collected in a trial of the OX40 agonist ivuxolimab. The chain has TRBV30 and TRBJ2-3, with 7 bases aligning to TRBD2. This TCR derives from an adult with an advanced solid tumor such as melanoma, head and neck, liver or kidney cancer. CDR3 in DNA: TGTGCCTGTCCCCGGGGAGGGGCGGGCGATACGCAGTATTTT. Amino acids: CACPRGGAGDTQYF.